One and the same sample provided the 29 T cell receptor beta chains below, sequenced in a study of vaccination effects on CD4 cells after COVID-19 (dated by TCRdb to 2021 to 2024). After around 11 days of culture, CD4+ T cells were isolated with the EasySep CD4+ T cell isolation kit. The library was built by means of the immunoSEQ multiplex PCR assay. The clones in this table, taken by TCRdb from immuneACCESS, are in-frame only. Not every clone is retained; where verified, under half of the shortfall comes from an unresolved V gene, and the cause of the rest is unknown. The sample table holds about 66,000 clones, of which 65% to 75% were seen once. The leading ten clones occupy around 21% of the sample. The antigens of these receptors remain unknown. The sample here was CD4+ T cells from PBMCs cultured without peptide, taken before COVID-19 vaccination. The source is a human donor who had a prior SARS-CoV-2 infection.

The chain employs TRBV2 and TRBJ2-1, with D perhaps TRBD2 (6 bases). V gave up 6 bases and J gave up 0 bases, with 6 bases separating them. The germline gives CDR1 SNHLY, CDR2 FYNNEI. This CDR3 is 13 amino acids long. The CDR3 DNA reads TGTGCCAGCAGGACTAGCTCCTACAATGAGCAGTTCTTC. This encodes CASRTSSYNEQFF.

J is TRBJ1-1 and V is TRBV7-9, with D unclear. CDR1 and CDR2 (germline): SEHNR, FQNEAQ (reference sequence). The CDR3 length is 17 residues. Trimming shortened V by 1 base and J by 4 bases, and 19 bases separated the two germline ends. The DNA for the CDR3 is TGTGCCAGCAGCTTAGTAGTGACGGGATCTCGTGCCACTGAAGCTTTCTTT. This gives the protein CASSLVVTGSRATEAFF.

The chain couples TRBV6-5 to TRBJ1-5; 9 bases line up with TRBD1. Germline loops: CDR1 MNHEY, CDR2 SVGAGI. Trimming cost V 6 bases and J 2 bases; bases outside gene matches: 5. CDR3 length equals 15 residues. The CDR3 sequence: CASSRTGVGNQPQHF. CDR3 nucleotides: TGTGCCAGCAGCAGGACAGGGGTCGGCAATCAGCCCCAGCATTTT.

CDR3: CASSLGQGAYGYTF. The CDR3 DNA reads TGTGCCAGCAGCCTAGGACAGGGAGCCTATGGCTACACCTTC. V is TRBV3-1 (or the pseudogene TRBV3-2) and J is TRBJ1-2; 8 nucleotides line up with TRBD1. CDR3 length: 14 amino acids. V gave up 4 bases and J gave up 4 bases; unmatched junction bases: 5. Germline-derived CDR1 and CDR2 are LGHDT and YNNKEL (reference sequence).

This clone showed up just a few times. The V and J genes are TRBV4-1 and TRBJ1-2; 7 nucleotides match TRBD1. The CDR3 sequence is 14 residues long. CDR1 and CDR2 from the germline V gene are MGHRA and YSYEKL. The trim removed 4 bases at V and 2 bases at J, leaving 4 bases unmatched. This chain's CDR3 is CASSRGDSNYGYTF. As DNA, the CDR3 is TGCGCCAGCAGCCGAGGGGACAGCAACTATGGCTACACCTTC.

This chain uses TRBV6-5 with TRBJ2-7; D call uncertain. Germline CDR1 is MNHEY and CDR2 is SVGAGI. This CDR3 is built from 13 residues. V lost 6 bases, J lost 5 bases, and 14 bases lay in between. This CDR3 is CASRRPSVHEQYF. The DNA for the CDR3 is TGTGCCAGCAGAAGGCCGTCCGTCCACGAGCAGTACTTC.

This clone was counted at least ten times. The CDR3 nucleotides read TGTGCCAGCAGCGCAACAGGGTACTATGGCTACACCTTC. It codes for CASSATGYYGYTF. V and J are TRBV9 and TRBJ1-2; tentative D call: TRBD1 (6 bases). CDR1 SGDLS and CDR2 YYNGEE come from the germline V gene. Trimming removed 3 bases from V and 3 bases from J, with 9 bases in between. CDR3 length: 13 residues.

CDR3 sequence reads: CASSSPLGEQYF. The CDR3 DNA sequence: TGTGCCAGCAGCTCCCCTCTAGGCGAGCAGTACTTC. The chain recombines TRBV13 with TRBJ2-7, with D uncertain. Germline V gene lookup returns CDR1 PRHDT and CDR2 FYEKMQ (reference sequence). V was shortened by 4 bases and J by 6 bases, with 10 bases between the two germline ends. The CDR3 consists of 12 residues.

This chain connects TRBV5-1 to TRBJ2-2; 7 nucleotides align to TRBD1. CDR1 SGHRS and CDR2 YFSETQ come from the germline V gene. The junction had 5 bases not matched to a gene; V was cut back by 3 bases and J by 6 bases. The CDR3 is 14 residues long. DNA for the CDR3: TGCGCCAGCAGCTCAAGTACAGGGGCCGGGGAGCTGTTTTTT. Residues: CASSSSTGAGELFF.

This chain links TRBV3-1 (or the pseudogene TRBV3-2) with TRBJ1-5; D unclear. V lost 1 base, J lost 1 base, and 5 bases lay in between. CDR3 length: 14 amino acids. In germline, CDR1 is LGHDT, CDR2 YNNKEL (reference sequence). Here the CDR3 reads CASSQAGSNQPQHF. CDR3 sequence (DNA): TGTGCCAGCAGCCAAGCGGGGAGCAATCAGCCCCAGCATTTT.

This rearrangement joins TRBV3-1 (or the pseudogene TRBV3-2) to TRBJ2-5; possible D gene TRBD2, 5 bases. The CDR3 consists of 15 residues. In germline, CDR1 is LGHDT, CDR2 YNNKEL (reference sequence). Trimming cost V 1 base and J 2 bases, with 11 bases left between them. The CDR3 loop reads CASSQGAGLQETQYF. Here the CDR3 DNA reads TGTGCCAGCAGCCAAGGTGCTGGACTGCAAGAGACCCAGTACTTC.

The chain employs TRBV11-2 and TRBJ1-1, with D hard to call. The length of the CDR3 is 13 residues. Trimming left V 1 base short and J 2 bases short, with 5 bases between. From germline, CDR1 is SGHAT and CDR2 FQNNGV. The CDR3 here is CASSLGRNTEAFF. The CDR3 DNA reads as TGTGCCAGCAGCTTAGGCAGAAACACTGAAGCTTTCTTT.

The chain is built from TRBV18 and TRBJ1-5; D not resolved. CDR3 size: 13 residues. V was trimmed by 2 bases and J by 4 bases, leaving 6 bases between them. Germline-derived CDR1 and CDR2 are KGHSH and LQKENI. In nucleotides, the CDR3 is TGTGCCAGCTCACCAGGGTGGAATCAGCCCCAGCATTTT. Translation gives CASSPGWNQPQHF.

This rearrangement joins TRBV9 to TRBJ1-6; the D is unclear. Germline V gene data show CDR1 as SGDLS and CDR2 as YYNGEE. Between the trimmed V and J ends, which lost 2 bases and 4 bases, there was a span of 7 bases. This CDR3 contains 14 residues. DNA for the CDR3: TGTGCCAGCAGCGTCCTGACGTATAATTCACCCCTCCACTTT. As protein: CASSVLTYNSPLHF.

This chain links TRBV6-2 or TRBV6-3 with TRBJ2-1; 7 bases map to TRBD1. The V gene end was trimmed by 4 bases and the J gene end by 1 base; junction bases not matched to a gene: 10. The germline V gene encodes CDR1 MNHEY and CDR2 SVGEGT. The CDR3 length is 17 residues. This CDR3 is CASSSYGQVLSYNEQFF. CDR3 DNA sequence: TGTGCCAGCAGTTCTTATGGACAGGTTCTATCCTACAATGAGCAGTTCTTC.

This sequence joins TRBV2 and TRBJ2-7, with a possible D match to TRBD1 (5 bases). Germline CDR1 reads SNHLY; CDR2 reads FYNNEI. Trimming removed 3 bases at V and 0 bases at J, with 9 bases between. The CDR3 contains 14 residues. In DNA form, the CDR3 reads TGTGCCAGCAGTGATCAGGGTTTCTCCTACGAGCAGTACTTC. Protein sequence: CASSDQGFSYEQYF.

This clone was seen more than once but under ten times. The rearrangement joins TRBV14 to TRBJ2-7; 7 nucleotides align to TRBD1. Germline V CDR1 and CDR2: SGHDN, FVKESK. J gave up 3 bases and V 4 bases, and 9 bases lay outside the gene matches. This CDR3 comprises 15 residues. The CDR3 sequence is CASSPLEGGHYEQYF. The CDR3 region has the DNA TGTGCCAGCAGCCCATTGGAAGGGGGCCACTACGAGCAGTACTTC.

V and J are TRBV3-1 (or the pseudogene TRBV3-2) and TRBJ1-2, with D maybe TRBD1 (6 bases). This CDR3 is built from 16 residues. Germline loops: CDR1 LGHDT, CDR2 YNNKEL (reference sequence). Trimming stripped 4 bases from V and 6 bases from J, with 21 bases between. The CDR3 DNA follows: TGTGCCAGCAGCCCAAACGGGGACACCAGAACCAATGGCTACACCTTC. This codes for CASSPNGDTRTNGYTF.

The sample holds a few counts of this clone. This chain connects TRBV11-1 to TRBJ2-7, with TRBD2 as a possible D gene (6 bases). The CDR3 totals 14 residues. Trimming left V 4 bases short and J 3 bases short, with 13 bases between. The germline V gene encodes CDR1 SGHAT and CDR2 FQDESV (reference sequence). The CDR3 DNA reads TGTGCCAGCAGCTATAGCGGTCAGGGCTACGAGCAGTACTTC. Protein sequence: CASSYSGQGYEQYF.

This chain links TRBV12-5 with TRBJ2-3, with D maybe TRBD1 (7 bases). Germline CDR1 LGHNT, CDR2 FRNRAP. The ends were cut back, 6 bases at V and 3 bases at J, with 13 bases in the middle. The CDR3 contains 14 residues. As DNA, the CDR3 is TGTGCTAGTGGCCAGGGGGGATCGACAGATACGCAGTATTTT. It specifies CASGQGGSTDTQYF.

This clone was seen only a few times. The chain couples TRBV5-1 to TRBJ1-4; 9 nucleotides line up with TRBD1. Germline values: CDR1 SGHRS, CDR2 YFSETQ. The V gene end was trimmed by 0 bases and the J gene end by 5 bases; junction bases not matched to a gene: 5. The CDR3 length is 16 residues. The CDR3 bases are TGCGCCAGCAGCTTGGAGGGGACAGGGCTCAATGAAAAACTGTTTTTT. Residues: CASSLEGTGLNEKLFF.

This chain connects TRBV9 to TRBJ2-1; tentative D call: TRBD2 (5 bases). CDR1 and CDR2 (germline): SGDLS, YYNGEE. V was trimmed by 0 bases and J by 0 bases, leaving 10 bases between them. This CDR3 comprises 16 residues. This CDR3 reads CASSVAAASSYNEQFF. In DNA, the CDR3 is TGTGCCAGCAGCGTAGCAGCGGCCAGCTCCTACAATGAGCAGTTCTTC. Together with reference TRBV9 and TRBJ2-1, the CDR3 gives the full variable domain: DSGVTQTPKHLITATGQRVTLRCSPRSGDLSVYWYQQSLDQGLQFLIQYYNGEERAKGNILERFSAQQFPDLHSELNLSSLELGDSALYFCASSVAAASSYNEQFFGPGTRLTVL.

The V and J genes are TRBV5-4 and TRBJ2-2; 7 positions match TRBD1. The V segment lost 4 bases and the J segment 2 bases; nucleotides outside the gene matches: 8. CDR3 length equals 16 residues. Germline values: CDR1 SGHNT, CDR2 YYREEE (reference sequence). CDR3 in DNA: TGTGCCAGCAGCACATCCGGGACAGTAAACACCGGGGAGCTGTTTTTT. This sequence encodes CASSTSGTVNTGELFF.

In its sample, this clone was seen once. The rearrangement joins TRBV19 to TRBJ1-6, with TRBD1 identical over 7 bases. V shed 5 bases and J 8 bases; nucleotides not matched to a gene: 15. Germline values: CDR1 LNHDA, CDR2 SQIVND (reference sequence). The CDR3 has 17 residues. The CDR3 DNA reads as TGTGCCAGTAGTTGGGACAGTGCCGGCGGAGGGTATTCACCCCTCCACTTT. It specifies CASSWDSAGGGYSPLHF. Using reference TRBV19 and TRBJ1-6 for the parts outside the CDR3, the full variable domain is DGGITQSPKYLFRKEGQNVTLSCEQNLNHDAMYWYRQDPGQGLRLIYYSQIVNDFQKGDIAEGYSVSREKKESFPLTVTSAQKNPTAFYLCASSWDSAGGGYSPLHFGNGTRLTVT.

The chain has TRBV2 and TRBJ1-2; TRBD1 matches at 11 bases. Germline assignment: CDR1 SNHLY and CDR2 FYNNEI. The J segment lost 0 bases and the V segment lost 11 bases, leaving 5 bases of the junction unmatched. This CDR3 has 14 amino acids. The CDR3 DNA reads as TGTGCCGGTGGACAGGGGGCTGCTAACTATGGCTACACCTTC. As protein: CAGGQGAANYGYTF. The variable domain in full, completed from reference TRBV2 and TRBJ1-2, reads EPEVTQTPSHQVTQMGQEVILRCVPISNHLYFYWYRQILGQKVEFLVSFYNNEISEKSEIFDDQFSVERPDGSNFTLKIRSTKLEDSAMYFCAGGQGAANYGYTFGSGTRLTVV.

This clone was recorded a few times. This chain links TRBV5-4 with TRBJ1-1; no clear D. The V gene lost 3 bases and the J gene lost 4 bases, with 22 bases spanning the gap. This CDR3 is 17 amino acids long. From germline, CDR1 is SGHNT and CDR2 YYREEE (reference sequence). CDR3 sequence reads: CASSSQLTTDPRTEAFF. The CDR3, as DNA: TGTGCCAGCAGCTCGCAATTAACCACAGACCCCCGCACTGAAGCTTTCTTT.

The rearrangement joins TRBV2 to TRBJ2-7; no clear D gene. Germline V gene data show CDR1 as SNHLY and CDR2 as FYNNEI. Trimming pared 6 bases from V and 2 bases from J, leaving 11 bases between. CDR3 length equals 13 residues. CDR3 DNA sequence: TGTGCCAGCAGCTGGACGGCAGCCTACGAGCAGTACTTC. This gives the protein CASSWTAAYEQYF.

This chain uses TRBV5-1 with TRBJ2-3; unclear D gene. Germline CDR1 SGHRS, CDR2 YFSETQ. The V end was cut by 4 bases, the J end by 2 bases, with 8 bases between. The CDR3 runs 13 residues. This chain's CDR3 is CASSPTPTDTQYF. CDR3 bases: TGCGCCAGCAGCCCCACCCCCACAGATACGCAGTATTTT.

The V and J genes are TRBV6-5 and TRBJ2-7, with a possible D match to TRBD2 (6 bases). This CDR3 has 14 amino acids. Per the germline V gene, CDR1 is MNHEY and CDR2 is SVGAGI. V lost 6 bases and J 5 bases, leaving 17 bases between the germline ends. The DNA of the CDR3 is TGTGCCAGCAGCGACAGAGGTGGGACTCACGAGCAGTACTTC. Protein sequence: CASSDRGGTHEQYF.